The 25 T cell receptor beta chains below were found in one sample sequenced in a study of preoperative IRX-2 immunotherapy in early breast cancer. Indicated treatment: preoperative locoregional IRX-2 cytokine immunotherapy. TCRdb's table, derived via immunoSEQ multiplex PCR, lists solely in-frame clones and lacks some. The sample has about 98,000 clones, 80% to 90% seen once. Sequences were derived from tumor tissue, sampled after IRX-2 immunotherapy. Receptors were obtained from a human donor with breast cancer.

The V and J genes are TRBV29-1 and TRBJ1-2; D uncertain. Trimming left V 3 bases short and J 2 bases short, with 10 bases between. Germline CDR1 reads SQVTM; CDR2 reads ANQGSEA. The CDR3 consists of 13 residues. CDR3 coding DNA: TGCAGCGTTGAGGGAGGGAGAAACTATGGCTACACCTTC. It encodes CSVEGGRNYGYTF.

V is TRBV2 and J is TRBJ2-1; tentative D call: TRBD2 (6 bases). The V gene's germline CDR1 is SNHLY and CDR2 FYNNEI. V was clipped by 7 bases and J by 0 bases, with 13 bases between them. This CDR3 has 15 residues. The CDR3 DNA sequence: TGTGCCAGCAAGATTCGGGGGAACTCCTACAATGAGCAGTTCTTC. The encoded protein is CASKIRGNSYNEQFF.

This sequence joins TRBV10-1 and TRBJ2-2; D is ambiguous. The CDR3 totals 13 residues. Germline CDR1 and CDR2: WNHNN and SYGVQD (reference sequence). Deletions cut 4 bases from V and 1 base from J, with 4 bases between. CDR3 amino acids: CASSGRNTGELFF. DNA for the CDR3: TGCGCCAGCAGTGGAAGGAACACCGGGGAGCTGTTTTTT.

This chain connects TRBV19 to TRBJ2-2, with D perhaps assigned TRBD1 or TRBD2 (5 bases each). Germline assignment: CDR1 LNHDA and CDR2 SQIVND (reference sequence). There are 14 residues in the CDR3. V lost 11 bases to trimming and J lost 4 bases, with 17 bases between them. CDR3 DNA sequence: TGTGCCGCAGAACGGGGACGCGGCACCGGGGAGCTGTTTTTT. Protein product: CAAERGRGTGELFF.

This clone was observed a handful of times. The rearrangement uses TRBV5-1 and TRBJ1-3; D might be TRBD1 (6 bases). The CDR3 has 15 amino acids. The germline CDR1 and CDR2 sequences are SGHRS and YFSETQ. V was cut by 4 bases and J by 0 bases, with 11 bases left in between. The CDR3 spells CASSDTGYSGNTIYF. The CDR3 nucleotides are TGCGCCAGCAGCGACACAGGGTACTCTGGAAACACCATATATTTT. Looking up the rest from reference TRBV5-1 and TRBJ1-3 gives the full variable domain: KAGVTQTPRYLIKTRGQQVTLSCSPISGHRSVSWYQQTPGQGLQFLFEYFSETQRNKGNFPGRFSGRQFSNSRSEMNVSTLELGDSALYLCASSDTGYSGNTIYFGEGSWLTVV.

The rearrangement links TRBV11-3 to TRBJ2-7; D remains unclear. CDR3 size: 14 residues. Germline loops: CDR1 SGHNT, CDR2 YENEEA. V was clipped by 5 bases and J by 2 bases, with 13 bases between them. CDR3 nucleotides: TGTGCCAGCAGCCTCCACCAATCCCCCTACGAGCAGTACTTC. Residues: CASSLHQSPYEQYF.

The V call is TRBV18, the J call TRBJ2-6; D is uncertain. The CDR3 length is 14 residues. Trimming removed 0 bases at V and 4 bases at J, with 4 bases between. Per germline, CDR1 KGHSH and CDR2 LQKENI. CDR3 region: CASSPPWGANVLTF. The CDR3 nucleotides are TGTGCCAGCTCACCACCGTGGGGGGCCAACGTCCTGACTTTC.

Only a few counts were recorded for this clone. The gene calls are TRBV5-1 and TRBJ1-5; 7 bases match TRBD1. The CDR3 totals 15 residues. J was trimmed by 3 bases and V by 7 bases; bases with no gene match: 10. The V gene's germline CDR1 is SGHRS and CDR2 YFSETQ. CDR3 bases: TGCGCCAGCCGCCGGGACAGCGATCTCAATCAGCCCCAGCATTTT. It encodes CASRRDSDLNQPQHF.

The rearrangement joins TRBV6-8 to TRBJ1-3; 9 positions match TRBD1. The ends lost 6 bases at V and 4 bases at J; junction bases unmatched: 4. CDR3 length: 14 residues. Germline V gene sequence: CDR1 MNHGY, CDR2 SAAAGT. CDR3: CASRPTGGGNTIYF. The DNA of the CDR3 is TGTGCCAGCAGACCGACAGGGGGGGGAAACACCATATATTTT.

The V call is TRBV6-8, the J call TRBJ1-5; D remains unclear. Germline V gene sequence: CDR1 MNHGY, CDR2 SAAAGT. The CDR3 spans 16 residues. V lost 2 bases and J lost 0, with 11 bases in between. CDR3 loop: CASSYPGRDSNQPQHF. The CDR3 nucleotides read TGTGCCAGCAGTTACCCCGGCAGAGATAGCAATCAGCCCCAGCATTTT.

The rearrangement uses TRBV28 and TRBJ1-2; D is ambiguous. The germline V gene has CDR1 MDHEN and CDR2 SYDVKM. The CDR3 is 17 residues long. Trimming took off 5 bases at V and 2 bases at J, with 21 bases between the two ends. CDR3 DNA: TGTGCCAGCAGTACAATCATGGCGGTGTCAACAAACTATGGCTACACCTTC. It encodes CASSTIMAVSTNYGYTF.

This chain connects TRBV11-3 to TRBJ2-5; TRBD1 might be the D (6 bases). The V and J ends lost 5 bases and 5 bases respectively, with 18 bases between them. Germline loops: CDR1 SGHNT, CDR2 YENEEA. The CDR3 has 15 residues. The CDR3 nucleotides are TGTGCCAGCAGCACCTACAGGGAGATGCGGGAGACCCAGTACTTC. Protein: CASSTYREMRETQYF. The variable domain in full, with the rest retrieved from reference TRBV11-3 and TRBJ2-5, is EAGVVQSPRYKIIEKKQPVAFWCNPISGHNTLYWYLQNLGQGPELLIRYENEEAVDDSQLPKDRFSAERLKGVDSTLKIQPAELGDSAVYLCASSTYREMRETQYFGPGTRLLVL.

CDR3 nucleotides: TGTGCCAGCAGAGTAACGGCGAACACCGGGGAGCTGTTTTTT. Residues: CASRVTANTGELFF. This rearrangement joins TRBV6-8 to TRBJ2-2; D is unresolved. Looked up from germline, CDR1 is MNHGY and CDR2 is SAAAGT. V lost 6 bases and J lost 0, with 8 bases in between. The CDR3 length is 14 residues.

The gene calls are TRBV10-3 and TRBJ1-5; D possibly corresponds to TRBD1 (5 bases). The germline gives CDR1 ENHRY, CDR2 SYGVKD. V was shortened by 2 bases and J by 1 base, with 18 bases between the two germline ends. This CDR3 region has 18 residues. The CDR3: CAISEGQGSRTSNQPQHF. For the CDR3, the DNA is TGTGCCATCAGTGAGGGCCAGGGCTCCCGAACCAGCAATCAGCCCCAGCATTTT.

The chain is built from TRBV19 and TRBJ2-7, with D possibly being TRBD1 or TRBD2 (7 bases each). Germline CDR1 and CDR2: LNHDA and SQIVND (reference sequence). V was trimmed by 3 bases and J by 5 bases, leaving 14 bases between them. The CDR3 runs 14 residues. The CDR3 nucleotides are TGTGCCAGTAGTATGGGGAGGGGGCAGGACGAGCAGTACTTC. This gives the protein CASSMGRGQDEQYF.

The chain recombines TRBV19 with TRBJ2-1; weak D call: TRBD1 (6 bases). The CDR3 totals 16 residues. The V gene lost 5 bases and the J gene lost 0 bases, with 14 bases spanning the gap. The germline CDR1 and CDR2 sequences are LNHDA and SQIVND (reference sequence). CDR3: CASSARDTYSYNEQFF. CDR3 coding DNA: TGTGCCAGTAGTGCCCGGGACACCTACTCCTACAATGAGCAGTTCTTC. The full variable domain, its missing parts supplied by reference TRBV19 and TRBJ2-1, is DGGITQSPKYLFRKEGQNVTLSCEQNLNHDAMYWYRQDPGQGLRLIYYSQIVNDFQKGDIAEGYSVSREKKESFPLTVTSAQKNPTAFYLCASSARDTYSYNEQFFGPGTRLTVL.

The chain combines TRBV18 with TRBJ2-2, with D perhaps matching TRBD1 (6 bases). Germline CDR1 and CDR2: KGHSH and LQKENI. This CDR3 contains 14 residues. Trimming pared 7 bases from V and 1 base from J, leaving 10 bases between. This CDR3 is CASYREMNTGELFF. The CDR3 nucleotides read TGTGCCAGCTACAGGGAGATGAACACCGGGGAGCTGTTTTTT.

On this clone itself: The junction and the germline gene differ at one end; a read error may be behind it. The rearrangement uses TRBV6-8 and TRBJ2-7; 7 bases are a match to TRBD1. There are 16 residues in the CDR3. Germline CDR1 MNHGY, CDR2 SAAAGT. The CDR3 here is CASSNSRQGEDYEQYF. The CDR3 region has the DNA TGTGCCAGCAGTAACTCCCGACAGGGAGAAGATTACGAGCAGTACTTC.

V and J are TRBV29-1 and TRBJ1-1, with D perhaps matching TRBD1 (6 bases). This CDR3 has 16 residues. In germline, CDR1 is SQVTM, CDR2 ANQGSEA. V lost 1 base and J lost 4, with 19 bases in between. CDR3 sequence: CSVEVQGINRGTEAFF. DNA for the CDR3: TGCAGCGTTGAAGTGCAGGGGATCAATCGAGGCACTGAAGCTTTCTTT.

This chain uses TRBV6-8 with TRBJ1-2; 8 bases are shared with TRBD1. V dropped 7 bases and J dropped 0; count of bases not matched to a gene: 7. Germline CDR1 MNHGY, CDR2 SAAAGT. The CDR3 consists of 15 residues. The CDR3: CASTDRGSANYGYTF. CDR3 DNA sequence: TGTGCCAGCACTGACAGGGGATCCGCTAACTATGGCTACACCTTC.

The gene calls are TRBV29-1 and TRBJ1-4, with D perhaps matching TRBD1 (6 bases). Trimming cost V 6 bases and J 10 bases, with 21 bases left between them. Looked up from germline, CDR1 is SQVTM and CDR2 is ANQGSEA. The CDR3 has 14 amino acids. In DNA, the CDR3 is TGCAGCGTGATAGGACAGTTAAGTGATGGAAAACTGTTTTTT. Translated: CSVIGQLSDGKLFF.

The chain's CDR3 is CASSLGLANSNEQFF. CDR3 DNA sequence: TGCGCCAGCAGCCTGGGACTAGCAAACTCCAATGAGCAGTTCTTC. V usage is TRBV5-1 and J usage is TRBJ2-1; 9 positions agree with TRBD2. CDR3 length: 15 residues. Unmatched junction bases numbered 8, after V lost 4 bases and J lost 6 bases. Germline loops: CDR1 SGHRS, CDR2 YFSETQ.

The chain carries TRBV11-3 and TRBJ1-1; 8 positions agree with TRBD1. Per germline, CDR1 SGHNT and CDR2 YENEEA. Trimming took 1 base from V and 0 from J; bases not matched to a gene: 4. The CDR3 contains 16 residues. Here the CDR3 DNA reads TGTGCCAGCAGCTTAGGGGCGACAGGGGTGAACACTGAAGCTTTCTTT. Encoded protein: CASSLGATGVNTEAFF.

For the CDR3, the DNA is TGTGCCAGCCGGGACACCAATAATTCACCCCTCCACTTT. Translated: CASRDTNNSPLHF. This rearrangement joins TRBV19 to TRBJ1-6; D perhaps matches TRBD1 (6 bases). Germline-derived CDR1 and CDR2 are LNHDA and SQIVND (reference sequence). With 9 bases removed from V and 5 bases from J, the gap between germline ends came to 11 bases. This CDR3 is built from 13 residues.

V and J are TRBV10-2 and TRBJ2-6; no firm D call. This CDR3 comprises 15 residues. Trimming took off 6 bases at V and 0 bases at J, with 9 bases between the two ends. Germline CDR1 WSHSY, CDR2 SAAADI. CDR3 DNA sequence: TGCGCCAGCAGCGCTACCGACTCTGGGGCCAACGTCCTGACTTTC. Translated: CASSATDSGANVLTF.